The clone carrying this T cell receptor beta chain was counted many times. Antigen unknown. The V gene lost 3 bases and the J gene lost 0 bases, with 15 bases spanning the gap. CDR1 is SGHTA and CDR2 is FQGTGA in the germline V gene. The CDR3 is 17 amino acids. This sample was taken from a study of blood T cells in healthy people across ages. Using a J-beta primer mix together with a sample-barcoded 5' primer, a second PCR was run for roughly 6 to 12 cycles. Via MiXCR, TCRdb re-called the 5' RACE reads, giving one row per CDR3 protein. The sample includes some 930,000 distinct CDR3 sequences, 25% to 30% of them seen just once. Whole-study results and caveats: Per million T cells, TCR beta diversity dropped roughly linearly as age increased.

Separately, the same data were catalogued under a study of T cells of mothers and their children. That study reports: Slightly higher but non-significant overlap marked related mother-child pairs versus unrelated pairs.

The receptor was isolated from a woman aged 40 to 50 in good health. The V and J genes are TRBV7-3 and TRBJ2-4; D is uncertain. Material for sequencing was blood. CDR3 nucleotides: TGTGCCAGCAGCTTCGGTTTGGGGTCCTCAGCCAAAAACATTCAGTACTTC. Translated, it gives CASSFGLGSSAKNIQYF. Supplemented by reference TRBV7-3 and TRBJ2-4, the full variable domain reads GAGVSQTPSNKVTEKGKYVELRCDPISGHTALYWYRQSLGQGPEFLIYFQGTGAADDSGLPNDRFFAVRPEGSVSTLKIQRTERGDSAVYLCASSFGLGSSAKNIQYFGAGTRLSVL.